A single sample gave rise to the 15 T cell receptor beta chains below, sequenced in a study of T cell responses to AZD1222 COVID-19 vaccine. Using immunoSEQ multiplex PCR, the repertoire was profiled, and TCRdb retains in-frame clones only, with some absent. The table shows about 140,000 clones, with approximately 90% occurring only once. The sequencing here drew on peripheral blood, taken 28 days after the second AZD1222 dose. The receptors were sampled from an adult who received the AZD1222 COVID-19 vaccine.

V gene TRBV5-1 combines with J gene TRBJ1-3; no clear D gene. The CDR3 extends over 16 amino acids. Germline assignment: CDR1 SGHRS and CDR2 YFSETQ. V was pared by 1 base and J by 0 bases, with 11 bases between. Here the CDR3 DNA reads TGCGCCAGCAGCTTGCGCGCCGGAGCCTCTGGAAACACCATATATTTT. This sequence encodes CASSLRAGASGNTIYF.

The chain couples TRBV7-9 to TRBJ1-1; possible D gene TRBD1, 5 bases. Trimming shortened V by 4 bases and J by 1 base, and 10 bases separated the two germline ends. The CDR3 contains 14 residues. Germline assignment: CDR1 SEHNR and CDR2 FQNEAQ (reference sequence). CDR3 in amino acids: CASSSLGQNTEAFF. CDR3 in DNA: TGTGCCAGCAGCTCCCTAGGACAGAACACTGAAGCTTTCTTT.

This chain connects TRBV6-4 to TRBJ1-2; D unresolved. This CDR3 spans 15 amino acids. V shed 6 bases and J shed 0 bases, with 14 bases lying between them. The germline V gene encodes CDR1 MRHNA and CDR2 SNTAGT. CDR3 sequence reads: CASRRTGGSNYGYTF. Here the CDR3 DNA reads TGTGCCAGCAGAAGGACGGGCGGATCTAACTATGGCTACACCTTC.

The V and J genes are TRBV18 and TRBJ1-1, with 7 bases fitting TRBD1. The trim removed 6 bases at V and 6 bases at J, leaving 7 bases unmatched. The germline V gene encodes CDR1 KGHSH and CDR2 LQKENI. The CDR3 spans 13 residues. The CDR3 DNA reads as TGTGCCAGCTCCACAGGGGATCGGGCTGAAGCTTTCTTT. This encodes CASSTGDRAEAFF.

The rearrangement joins TRBV10-3 to TRBJ1-2, with 9 bases lining up with TRBD1. With V trimmed by 2 bases and J by 4 bases, 5 bases remained unmatched. The germline V gene encodes CDR1 ENHRY and CDR2 SYGVKD. The CDR3 contains 15 residues. The CDR3 spells CAISEAGQGPYGYTF. DNA for the CDR3: TGTGCCATCAGTGAGGCCGGACAGGGGCCCTATGGCTACACCTTC.

The J gene is TRBJ2-6, the V gene TRBV5-1; D is unresolved. Trimming shortened V by 5 bases and J by 0 bases, and 9 bases separated the two germline ends. The germline V gene encodes CDR1 SGHRS and CDR2 YFSETQ. The CDR3 length is 15 residues. The DNA of the CDR3 is TGCGCCAGCAGTTATCAGTTCTCTGGGGCCAACGTCCTGACTTTC. Amino acid sequence: CASSYQFSGANVLTF. Full variable domain (remainder filled in from reference TRBV5-1 and TRBJ2-6): KAGVTQTPRYLIKTRGQQVTLSCSPISGHRSVSWYQQTPGQGLQFLFEYFSETQRNKGNFPGRFSGRQFSNSRSEMNVSTLELGDSALYLCASSYQFSGANVLTFGAGSRLTVL.

The V call is TRBV11-2, the J call TRBJ2-5, with D maybe TRBD1 (7 bases). Trimming removed 2 bases from V and 2 bases from J, with 12 bases in between. The CDR3 sequence is 15 residues long. Germline lookup yields CDR1 SGHAT and CDR2 FQNNGV. The DNA for the CDR3 is TGTGCCAGCAGCTTAATACAGGGGAGGCAAGAGACCCAGTACTTC. This sequence encodes CASSLIQGRQETQYF.

This rearrangement joins TRBV18 to TRBJ2-1, with 9 bases fitting TRBD2. The CDR3 contains 17 residues. V dropped 1 base and J dropped 8; count of bases not matched to a gene: 12. Germline V gives CDR1 KGHSH, CDR2 LQKENI. The chain's CDR3 is CASSPLPGGGAGDEQFF. CDR3 coding DNA: TGTGCCAGCTCACCACTTCCCGGCGGGGGGGCCGGGGATGAGCAGTTCTTC.

The V and J genes are TRBV9 and TRBJ1-3; TRBD1 is a possible D gene (6 bases). Trimming shortened V by 2 bases and J by 0 bases, and 24 bases separated the two germline ends. Germline loops: CDR1 SGDLS, CDR2 YYNGEE. This CDR3 spans 20 amino acids. The CDR3 spells CASSVSGPFSGDYSGNTIYF. Here the CDR3 DNA reads TGTGCCAGCAGCGTTTCAGGTCCTTTTTCAGGGGATTACTCTGGAAACACCATATATTTT.

V gene TRBV12-3 or TRBV12-4 combines with J gene TRBJ2-1, with D perhaps TRBD1 (6 bases). This CDR3 comprises 12 residues. Trimming removed 7 bases from V and 7 bases from J, with 11 bases in between. CDR3 residues: CASTLGGNEQFF. Here the CDR3 DNA reads TGTGCCAGCACCCTAGGGGGTAATGAGCAGTTCTTC.

The chain uses TRBV7-9 and TRBJ2-5; 15 bases line up with TRBD2. CDR3 length: 17 residues. Germline CDR1 SEHNR, CDR2 FQNEAQ (reference sequence). J was trimmed by 5 bases and V by 5 bases; bases with no gene match: 9. CDR3 residues: CASSPRTSGRAEETQYF. The CDR3 DNA sequence: TGTGCCAGCAGCCCGAGGACTAGCGGGAGGGCGGAGGAGACCCAGTACTTC.

V is TRBV14 and J is TRBJ1-5; 7 positions agree with TRBD1. Germline loops: CDR1 SGHDN, CDR2 FVKESK. The CDR3 spans 19 residues. V was pared by 1 base and J by 0 bases, with 12 bases of the junction left unmatched. This CDR3 is CASSQVGQSRPNSNQPQHF. DNA for the CDR3: TGTGCCAGCAGCCAAGTGGGACAGTCCAGACCTAATAGCAATCAGCCCCAGCATTTT.

This clone was seen only once. The chain joins TRBV20-1 to TRBJ2-7, with D unresolved. The CDR3 loop spans 11 amino acids. The germline V gene encodes CDR1 DFQATT and CDR2 SNEGSKA (reference sequence). V shed 0 bases and J shed 5 bases, with 5 bases lying between them. The CDR3 DNA is TGCAGTGCTAGAGATCTTAACGAGCAGTACTTC. Translated: CSARDLNEQYF.

This clone was recorded only once. The chain uses TRBV2 and TRBJ1-2; TRBD1 might be the D (6 bases). From germline, CDR1 is SNHLY and CDR2 FYNNEI. V was trimmed by 2 bases and J by 3 bases, leaving 10 bases between them. The CDR3 runs to 14 residues. CDR3 in DNA: TGTGCCAGCAGTGAAATGGGGGCGGACTATGGCTACACCTTC. This sequence encodes CASSEMGADYGYTF.

This rearrangement joins TRBV19 to TRBJ2-1; D call uncertain. The CDR3 is 15 residues long. V gave up 3 bases and J gave up 2 bases, with 11 bases separating them. CDR1 is LNHDA and CDR2 is SQIVND in the germline V gene (reference sequence). The CDR3 region has the DNA TGTGCCAGTAGTATGGAAGGGCTCACCTACAATGAGCAGTTCTTC. Its protein product is CASSMEGLTYNEQFF.